This TCR beta chain comes out of a study of shared clonotypes between healthy human individuals. Data came from immunoSEQ multiplex PCR; TCRdb stores just in-frame clones and leaves some out. The profile covers a few million clones, with 85% to 95% appearing a single time and 0.14% taken by the ten largest. From germline, CDR1 is SNHLY and CDR2 FYNNEI. This CDR3 is built from 17 residues. V was clipped by 3 bases and J by 6 bases, with 23 bases between them. The sequence was obtained from a man aged 18 to 29 in good health. This chain joins TRBV2 and TRBJ1-2; D unresolved. Sequenced input: naive CD4+ T cells sorted from blood. Indicated subset: CD45RA+ positively selected. CDR3 sequence (DNA): TGTGCCAGCAGTGAGATGGCGGCAACGGGGTCCGATAATGGCTACACCTTC. This encodes CASSEMAATGSDNGYTF.